Listed below are T cell receptor beta chains from one sample, sequenced in a study of technical replicates of blood from a few donors. Sequencing used immunoSEQ multiplex PCR; TCRdb keeps in-frame clones, though not all of them. The sample holds 100,000 or so clones, about 96% seen once. The sequencing input was T cells isolated from PBMCs. The receptors originated from a human donor in good health. The CDR3 runs from the conserved cysteine through the conserved F or W. D genes are given only for firm matches. Clone size is shown for a subset of rows, as once, few, many or a class of expanded clone.

clone_size	j_call	v_call	cdr3_length	d_call	cdr3_nt	cdr3_aa
.	TRBJ1-5	TRBV9	15	TRBD1	TGTGCCAGCAGTACAGGGGATTGGGGCAATCAGCCCCAGCATTTT	CASSTGDWGNQPQHF
.	TRBJ1-5	TRBV27	14	.	TGTGCCAGCAGTTTACAGGGAGGGCATCAGCCCCAGCATTTT	CASSLQGGHQPQHF
.	TRBJ1-1	TRBV4-1	14	.	TGCGCCAGCAGCCAAGAAGTATGGGGAGACGAAGCTTTCTTT	CASSQEVWGDEAFF
.	TRBJ2-7	TRBV7-6	15	TRBD2	TGTGCCAGCAGCCAAGGTAGCGGGAGAATCGGGGAGCAGTACTTC	CASSQGSGRIGEQYF
.	TRBJ1-2	TRBV30	13	.	TGTGCCTGGCGGCAGTGGGAGGACTATGGCTACACCTTC	CAWRQWEDYGYTF
.	TRBJ2-7	TRBV11-3	12	.	TGTGCCAGCAGCTTAGCGACATGGGAGCAGTACTTC	CASSLATWEQYF
once	TRBJ2-1	TRBV5-6	15	TRBD2	TGTGCCAGCAGCTTGGCGGTTAGCGGGAGCAATGAGCAGTTCTTC	CASSLAVSGSNEQFF
few	TRBJ2-7	TRBV6-1	13	TRBD2	TGTGCCAGCAGGGGGAGGGGTACCTACGAGCAGTACTTC	CASRGRGTYEQYF
.	TRBJ2-4	TRBV6-5	13	TRBD2	TGTGCCAGCAGATGGACGGGAGGGGACATTCAGTACTTC	CASRWTGGDIQYF
.	TRBJ1-4	TRBV5-1	16	.	TGCGCCAGCAGCCGTACCCCGGACTTCGGTAATGAAAAACTGTTTTTT	CASSRTPDFGNEKLFF
few	TRBJ2-2	TRBV6-4	15	TRBD2	TGTGCCAGCAGCGAGACTAGCGGAGACACCGGGGAGCTGTTTTTT	CASSETSGDTGELFF
.	TRBJ1-4	TRBV5-5	15	.	TGTGCCAGCAGCTTAACTGACTTCACTAATGAAAAACTGTTTTTT	CASSLTDFTNEKLFF
once	TRBJ2-3	TRBV19	13	.	TGTGCCAGTAGTATTCAGGGTACAGATACGCAGTATTTT	CASSIQGTDTQYF
.	TRBJ2-7	TRBV7-9	15	TRBD2	TGTGCCAGCAGCTTACTCCCGGGAGGGGGCTACGAGCAGTACTTC	CASSLLPGGGYEQYF
.	TRBJ1-2	TRBV9	13	.	TGTGCCAGCAGCGCCGGAACAGGGAATGGCTACACCTTC	CASSAGTGNGYTF
.	TRBJ1-4	TRBV11-3	16	TRBD1	TGTGCCAGCAGCAAACAGGGGGCGGAGGCTAATGAAAAACTGTTTTTT	CASSKQGAEANEKLFF
.	TRBJ2-7	TRBV6-4	14	.	TGTGCCAGCATTCGAATGACATATTCCTACGAGCAGTACTTC	CASIRMTYSYEQYF
.	TRBJ1-2	TRBV5-6	14	.	TGTGCCAGCAGCTTGGCGCAGGGGATATATGGCTACACCTTC	CASSLAQGIYGYTF
.	TRBJ2-7	TRBV28	14	TRBD2	TGTGCCAGCAGTTTAGGGGGGGAGACCTACGAGCAGTACTTC	CASSLGGETYEQYF
.	TRBJ1-1	TRBV5-4	16	.	TGTGCCAGCAGCTTGGCGGACTGGGGGCTGAACACTGAAGCTTTCTTT	CASSLADWGLNTEAFF
.	TRBJ2-1	TRBV4-2	13	.	TGTGCCAGCAGCCAAGATCCGGGGAATGAGCAGTTCTTC	CASSQDPGNEQFF
.	TRBJ2-7	TRBV10-3	11	.	TGTGCCATCAGTGCGACAGTGGAGCAGTACTTC	CAISATVEQYF
.	TRBJ1-5	TRBV9	15	.	TGTGCCAGCAGCGATTCGGGACTAGCGGGAGGACAACAGCATTTT	CASSDSGLAGGQQHF
.	TRBJ1-5	TRBV29-1	13	TRBD1	TGCAGCGTTGAGGGACAGGGAGGACAGCCCCAGCATTTT	CSVEGQGGQPQHF
.	TRBJ1-4	TRBV10-1	16	TRBD1	TGCGCCAGCAGTGGGGGGACAGGGGTCGGGGATGAAAAACTGTTTTTT	CASSGGTGVGDEKLFF
.	TRBJ1-4	TRBV5-8	14	TRBD1	TGTGCCAGCAGTGACGGGACAGCTAATGAAAAACTGTTTTTT	CASSDGTANEKLFF
.	TRBJ2-1	TRBV7-3	14	TRBD2	TGTGCCAGCAGCTTATCGACTAGCGCCAATGAGCAGTTCTTC	CASSLSTSANEQFF
.	TRBJ2-6	TRBV27	14	.	TGTGCCAGCAGCCTCTGGCTTGGGGCCAACGTCCTGACTTTC	CASSLWLGANVLTF
.	TRBJ2-3	TRBV4-3	16	.	TGCGCCAGTAGCCCCGAGGACAGCCTTCGCACAGATACGCAGTATTTT	CASSPEDSLRTDTQYF
.	TRBJ2-2	TRBV7-3	15	TRBD2	TGTGCCAGCAGCTTGGGACTAGCGGTCACCGGGGAGCTGTTTTTT	CASSLGLAVTGELFF
.	TRBJ1-2	TRBV15	16	.	TGTGCCACCAGCAGAGCTCAAGGACAGCGCAAGTATGGCTACACCTTC	CATSRAQGQRKYGYTF
.	TRBJ2-7	TRBV29-1	16	TRBD2	TGCAGCGTTGCCGGGGGACTAGGGATTGATTCCTACGAGCAGTACTTC	CSVAGGLGIDSYEQYF
.	TRBJ2-7	TRBV5-4	14	.	TGTGCCAGCAGCTTAGGGGGATCCCCCTACGAGCAGTACTTC	CASSLGGSPYEQYF
.	TRBJ2-7	TRBV28	10	.	TGTGCCAGCAGGGGGCAAGAGCAGTACTTC	CASRGQEQYF
once	TRBJ1-4	TRBV19	15	.	TGTGCCAGTGGAGGATTTAGGATTCCGAATGAAAAACTGTTTTTT	CASGGFRIPNEKLFF
.	TRBJ1-4	TRBV29-1	15	.	TGCAGCGTTGGACCTTCAGGCGCAACTAATGAAAAACTGTTTTTT	CSVGPSGATNEKLFF
once	TRBJ2-1	TRBV10-3	15	TRBD2	TGTGCCATCAGTGTATCGGGAGGGCTGTACAATGAGCAGTTCTTC	CAISVSGGLYNEQFF
.	TRBJ1-2	TRBV4-1	14	.	TGCGCCAGCAGCCAATTCCCGGGGAGTAATGGCTACACCTTC	CASSQFPGSNGYTF
.	TRBJ1-1	TRBV7-9	15	.	TGTGCCAGCAGCGTAGACCAGGGGATGAACACTGAAGCTTTCTTT	CASSVDQGMNTEAFF
once	TRBJ2-3	TRBV19	14	TRBD1	TGTGCCAGTAGGATTCAGGGGGAAGCAGATACGCAGTATTTT	CASRIQGEADTQYF
.	TRBJ2-2	TRBV27	14	.	TGTGCCAGCGCCAGGGATCAGAACACCGGGGAGCTGTTTTTT	CASARDQNTGELFF
.	TRBJ2-1	TRBV5-1	16	TRBD2	TGCGCCAGCAGCCCCTGGACTAGCGGTCAGCACAATGAGCAGTTCTTC	CASSPWTSGQHNEQFF
.	TRBJ2-3	TRBV15	16	.	TGTGCCACCAGCCCCCCTAGGAGGCCTAGCACAGATACGCAGTATTTT	CATSPPRRPSTDTQYF
.	TRBJ2-5	TRBV9	15	TRBD2	TGTGCCAGCAGCGTTCGAGCGGGGAACCAAGAGACCCAGTACTTC	CASSVRAGNQETQYF
.	TRBJ2-1	TRBV6-1	14	.	TGTGCCAGCAGTGAAGGGAGCTCCTACAATGAGCAGTTCTTC	CASSEGSSYNEQFF
.	TRBJ2-6	TRBV5-4	17	TRBD1	TGTGCCAGCAGCGCGACCGGGACAGGAGCTGGGGCCAACGTCCTGACTTTC	CASSATGTGAGANVLTF
.	TRBJ1-3	TRBV27	14	.	TGTGCCAGCAGTTTATCGGCTTCTGGAAACACCATATATTTT	CASSLSASGNTIYF